The clone carrying this T cell receptor (beta chain) was detected ten times or more. TCRdb itself ran the reads through MiXCR, one entry per CDR3 protein. Altogether under 800,000 distinct CDR3 sequences are present, 20% to 25% being singletons, with the ten largest covering around 7.6%. The data originate from a study of T cell repertoires in cytomegalovirus infection. Trimming pared 5 bases from V and 0 bases from J, leaving 8 bases between. This CDR3 is 14 amino acids long. Germline lookup yields CDR1 SGHVS and CDR2 FQNEAQ. This chain uses TRBV7-8 with TRBJ1-5, with unresolved D. The receptor was derived from a human donor in good health (CMV status not recorded). Some clones in this sample may be carry-over from other donors' samples. The material sequenced was CD8+ T cells from PBMCs. CDR3 sequence: CASSQDFSNQPQHF. In DNA form, the CDR3 reads TGTGCCAGCAGCCAAGATTTTAGCAATCAGCCCCAGCATTTT.